These 28 T cell receptor beta chains were all obtained from the same sample, sequenced in a study of metastatic and nonmetastatic thyroid tumors. Each patient went into thyroid surgery without having received any treatment. TCRdb reprocessed the PCR reads via MiXCR. The sample lists 15,000 to 20,000 clones; 15% to 18% were seen once. Material: blood. The origin of the receptors is a female donor with papillary thyroid cancer or a benign thyroid nodule (not recorded which). Some clones in this sample may be carry-over from other donors' samples.

At least ten counts were recorded for this clone. Mismatch with germline at one junction end may stem from a read error. This sample includes further DNA sequences coding for the same CDR3. The chain carries TRBV5-1 and TRBJ2-7; 7 nucleotides agree with TRBD1. CDR3 length equals 14 residues. The germline V gene has CDR1 SGHRS and CDR2 YFSETQ. The DNA for the CDR3 is TGCGCCAGCGGGGTTTCAGGGGGTCCCTACGAACAGTACTTC. Translating gives CASGVSGGPYEQYF.

This clone was counted many times. J is TRBJ1-1 and V is TRBV4-1, with a possible D match to TRBD1 (5 bases). Trimming shortened V by 0 bases and J by 9 bases, and 17 bases separated the two germline ends. Germline loops: CDR1 MGHRA, CDR2 YSYEKL. There are 15 residues in the CDR3. In DNA form, the CDR3 reads TGCGCCAGCAGCCAAGAATATTTGAGGGGCCCTAAAGCTTTCTTT. It translates to CASSQEYLRGPKAFF.

This clone was recorded at least ten times. V usage is TRBV4-2 and J usage is TRBJ2-1, with 8 nucleotides matching TRBD2. This CDR3 spans 16 amino acids. The germline V gene has CDR1 LGHNA and CDR2 YNFKEQ. Losses at the gene ends were 2 bases for V and 3 bases for J; bases not matched to a gene: 6. CDR3 region: CASSQQAGANYNEQFF. Written as DNA, the CDR3 is TGTGCCAGCAGCCAACAAGCGGGGGCAAACTACAATGAGCAGTTCTTC.

This clone was seen ten or more times. This chain connects TRBV20-1 to TRBJ2-7; 8 bases line up with TRBD1. This CDR3 comprises 15 residues. Germline V lookup: CDR1 DFQATT, CDR2 SNEGSKA (reference sequence). The ends lost 6 bases at V and 3 bases at J; junction bases unmatched: 13. CDR3 sequence (DNA): TGCAGTGCGAAGGATCCCGACAGGGGAGACTACGAGCAGTACTTC. Protein: CSAKDPDRGDYEQYF.

This clone was counted at least ten times. This sequence joins TRBV5-1 and TRBJ2-5; the match to TRBD2 covers 11 bases. Germline V gene lookup returns CDR1 SGHRS and CDR2 YFSETQ. Trimming removed 0 bases from V and 2 bases from J; junction bases left unmatched: 3. The CDR3 is 16 amino acids. The CDR3 DNA reads TGCGCCAGCAGCTTGGCGTTAGCGGGGGGGCAAGAGACCCAGTACTTC. This encodes CASSLALAGGQETQYF.

This clone is categorized as medium-sized. The V call is TRBV12-3 or TRBV12-4, the J call TRBJ2-7, with D perhaps TRBD1 (5 bases). The CDR3 spans 13 residues. V was clipped by 3 bases and J by 7 bases, with 13 bases between them. In DNA, the CDR3 is TGTGCCAGCAGTTTTCAGGGTTGGCGAGAGCAGTACTTC. Its protein product is CASSFQGWREQYF.

This clone appeared many times. The chain has TRBV6-1 and TRBJ2-1, with D uncertain. Germline V gives CDR1 MNHNS, CDR2 SASEGT. The CDR3 covers 10 residues. Deletions cut 8 bases from V and 5 bases from J, with 4 bases between. CDR3 region: CASGHNEQFF. The DNA for the CDR3 is TGTGCCAGCGGTCACAATGAGCAGTTCTTC.

This clone occurred many times. Other DNA sequences in this sample translate to the same CDR3. The rearrangement uses TRBV2 and TRBJ2-1; 14 positions match TRBD2. With V trimmed by 6 bases and J by 7 bases, 2 bases remained unmatched. The CDR3 has 14 residues. Germline V lookup: CDR1 SNHLY, CDR2 FYNNEI. CDR3 protein: CASRGTSGSNEQFF. CDR3 coding DNA: TGTGCCAGCAGAGGGACTAGCGGGAGTAATGAGCAGTTCTTC. Together with reference TRBV2 and TRBJ2-1, the CDR3 gives the full variable domain: EPEVTQTPSHQVTQMGQEVILRCVPISNHLYFYWYRQILGQKVEFLVSFYNNEISEKSEIFDDQFSVERPDGSNFTLKIRSTKLEDSAMYFCASRGTSGSNEQFFGPGTRLTVL.

By sample fraction, this clone is medium-sized. This chain links TRBV12-3 or TRBV12-4 with TRBJ2-7; D possibly corresponds to TRBD2 (5 bases). CDR3 length equals 14 residues. V was cut by 6 bases and J by 1 base, with 13 bases left in between. CDR3 nucleotide sequence: TGTGCCAGCAGACGGTGGGAGCTATCCTACGAGCAGTACTTC. Protein sequence: CASRRWELSYEQYF.

This clone was detected ten times or more. Compared with germline, one end of the junction differs, possibly owing to a read error. This chain links TRBV9 with TRBJ1-1, with D perhaps matching TRBD1 (6 bases). The CDR3 is 12 residues long. Germline V gene sequence: CDR1 SGDLS, CDR2 YYNGEE. CDR3 sequence (DNA): TGTGTCAGCAGCGTAGGGGGAGGTGAAGCTTTCTTT. This codes for CVSSVGGGEAFF.

By sample fraction, this clone is medium-sized. This same CDR3 is encoded by further DNA sequences in the sample. The chain uses TRBV6-2 or TRBV6-3 and TRBJ2-1; D is unresolved. Looked up from germline, CDR1 is MNHEY and CDR2 is SVGEGT. Trimming removed 9 bases at V and 0 bases at J, with 9 bases between. The CDR3 extends over 13 amino acids. This chain's CDR3 is CASMAYSYNEQFF. In DNA form, the CDR3 reads TGTGCCAGTATGGCGTACTCCTACAATGAGCAGTTCTTC.

The J gene is TRBJ2-3, the V gene TRBV11-1, with D perhaps being TRBD1 or TRBD2 (6 bases each). The germline V gene has CDR1 SGHAT and CDR2 FQDESV (reference sequence). V gave up 1 base and J gave up 6 bases, with 11 bases separating them. This CDR3 has 14 amino acids. CDR3 in amino acids: CASSLGGATDTQYF. The CDR3 nucleotides read TGTGCCAGCAGCTTAGGGGGGGCAACCGATACGCAGTATTTT.

This clone showed up many times. The gene calls are TRBV19 and TRBJ1-1; D ambiguous. Germline loops: CDR1 LNHDA, CDR2 SQIVND (reference sequence). The CDR3 is 15 amino acids. With 3 bases removed from V and 1 base from J, the gap between germline ends came to 12 bases. DNA for the CDR3: TGTGCCAGTAGTATCGCCGGAGTAAAGAACACTGAAGCTTTCTTT. It codes for CASSIAGVKNTEAFF.

There are many counts of this clone. The chain recombines TRBV5-1 with TRBJ2-3; TRBD2 matches at 12 bases. This CDR3 is 16 amino acids long. The junction had 1 base not matched to a gene; V was cut back by 0 bases and J by 2 bases. Germline V gene lookup returns CDR1 SGHRS and CDR2 YFSETQ. DNA of the CDR3: TGCGCCAGCAGCTTGGGACTAGCGGGAGCCACAGATACGCAGTATTTT. Amino acids: CASSLGLAGATDTQYF.

This clone occurred many times. V usage is TRBV19 and J usage is TRBJ1-5; D perhaps matches TRBD1 (6 bases). This CDR3 has 14 residues. Trimming shortened V by 6 bases and J by 6 bases, and 15 bases separated the two germline ends. CDR1 LNHDA and CDR2 SQIVND come from the germline V gene (reference sequence). CDR3 sequence reads: CASRGGGAGQPQHF. The CDR3 DNA is TGTGCCAGTAGGGGCGGGGGGGCTGGTCAGCCCCAGCATTTT.

This chain links TRBV4-1 with TRBJ2-7, with 7 bases identical to TRBD1. Unmatched junction bases numbered 1, after V lost 2 bases and J lost 0 bases. This CDR3 spans 14 amino acids. Germline lookup yields CDR1 MGHRA and CDR2 YSYEKL. The CDR3 is CASSQRDSSYEQYF. CDR3 DNA: TGCGCCAGCAGCCAACGGGACAGCTCCTACGAGCAGTACTTC.

This clone has at least ten counts. This chain joins TRBV28 and TRBJ1-5; D gene unclear. Germline CDR1 and CDR2: MDHEN and SYDVKM. V gave up 4 bases and J gave up 4 bases, with 14 bases separating them. This CDR3 is 15 amino acids long. CDR3 bases: TGTGCCAGCAGTTGGGTTGTGGAGTCAAATCAGCCCCAGCATTTT. This translates into CASSWVVESNQPQHF.

This clone has just a few counts. This chain connects TRBV30 to TRBJ2-7; either TRBD1 or TRBD2 may supply D (5 bases each). Germline values: CDR1 GTSNPN, CDR2 SVGIG (reference sequence). This CDR3 contains 11 residues. V lost 4 bases to trimming and J lost 10 bases, with 14 bases between them. CDR3 in amino acids: CAWTLGGPQYF. For the CDR3, the DNA is TGTGCCTGGACCCTTGGGGGACCACAGTACTTC.

This clone was seen only a few times. The chain employs TRBV18 and TRBJ1-3, with 10 bases identical to TRBD1. The CDR3 contains 16 residues. Germline V CDR1 and CDR2: KGHSH, LQKENI. Trimming cost V 5 bases and J 1 base; bases outside gene matches: 5. This CDR3 is CASSFGTGASGNTIYF. The CDR3 nucleotides read TGTGCCAGCTCATTCGGGACAGGGGCATCTGGAAACACCATATATTTT.

Ten or more counts support this clone. The V call is TRBV18, the J call TRBJ2-7, with D uncertain. The germline V gene encodes CDR1 KGHSH and CDR2 LQKENI. V lost 8 bases and J 2 bases, leaving 10 bases between the germline ends. There are 12 residues in the CDR3. The chain's CDR3 is CASAPSTYEQYF. CDR3 DNA: TGTGCCAGCGCCCCATCAACCTACGAGCAGTACTTC.

The sample holds many counts of this clone. The chain joins TRBV18 to TRBJ2-3; D gene ambiguous. The CDR3 is made up of 12 amino acids. Trimming stripped 1 base from V and 6 bases from J, with 5 bases between. From germline, CDR1 is KGHSH and CDR2 LQKENI. The CDR3 region has the DNA TGTGCCAGCTCACCACGACCCGATACGCAGTATTTT. It translates to CASSPRPDTQYF.

The table lists this clone with a few counts. This may arise from a read error, as a much more abundant clone is one base away. The chain is built from TRBV5-5 and TRBJ1-5; 10 nucleotides match TRBD1. This CDR3 has 15 residues. Per the germline V gene, CDR1 is SGHKS and CDR2 is YYEKEE (reference sequence). Here the CDR3 reads CASSTDGTGDEPRHF. DNA for the CDR3: TGTGCCAGCAGCACAGACGGGACAGGGGACGAGCCCCGGCATTTT. Based on the CDR3 plus reference TRBV5-5 and TRBJ1-5, the full variable domain is DAGVTQSPTHLIKTRGQQVTLRCSPISGHKSVSWYQQVLGQGPQFIFQYYEKEERGRGNFPDRFSARQFPNYSSELNVNALLLGDSALYLCASSTDGTGDEPRHFGDGTRLSIL.

This clone was recorded at least ten times. CDR3 sequence (DNA): TGCAGTGCTAGAACACTACAGGGGGCGCGGAATGAAGCTTTCTTT. Encoded protein: CSARTLQGARNEAFF. The chain uses TRBV20-1 and TRBJ1-1; 9 positions match TRBD1. J was trimmed by 7 bases and V by 2 bases; bases with no gene match: 11. Germline V gene data show CDR1 as DFQATT and CDR2 as SNEGSKA (reference sequence). This CDR3 region has 15 residues.

In its sample, this clone ranks as medium-sized (0.01 to 0.1%). The chain joins TRBV24-1 to TRBJ2-5; no definite D call. Trimming stripped 3 bases from V and 5 bases from J, with 9 bases between. There are 13 residues in the CDR3. The germline V gene encodes CDR1 KGHDR and CDR2 SFDVKD. The chain's CDR3 is CATSDAPEETQYF. CDR3 in DNA: TGTGCCACCAGTGATGCCCCGGAGGAGACCCAGTACTTC.

This clone was observed a handful of times. V and J are TRBV7-2 and TRBJ2-1; D is ambiguous. V gave up 3 bases and J gave up 9 bases, with 9 bases separating them. The CDR3 consists of 12 residues. Germline CDR1 reads SGHTA; CDR2 reads FQGNSA. CDR3 bases: TGTGCCAGCAGCTTCGGAGCGCTTGAGCAGTTCTTC. This encodes CASSFGALEQFF.

This clone has at least ten counts. The chain is built from TRBV12-3 or TRBV12-4 and TRBJ1-1; D unresolved. This CDR3 comprises 12 residues. With 3 bases removed from V and 3 bases from J, the gap between germline ends came to 5 bases. The CDR3 bases are TGTGCCAGCAGTTTTGGGGACACTGAAGCTTTCTTT. Translated, it gives CASSFGDTEAFF.

This clone was counted ten times or more. The chain carries TRBV3-1 and TRBJ1-3, with D uncertain. Germline-derived CDR1 and CDR2 are LGHDT and YNNKEL (reference sequence). This CDR3 is built from 15 residues. V was pared by 1 base and J by 1 base, with 8 bases between. This CDR3 is CASSQGTRSGNTIYF. CDR3 bases: TGTGCCAGCAGCCAAGGAACACGGTCTGGAAACACCATATATTTT.

The V call is TRBV2, the J call TRBJ2-7; 7 nucleotides align to TRBD1. With V trimmed by 6 bases and J by 4 bases, 6 bases remained unmatched. In germline, CDR1 is SNHLY, CDR2 FYNNEI. This CDR3 has 13 residues. The CDR3 DNA is TGTGCCAGCAGCAGGGGGTACGTTTACGAGCAGTACTTC. It codes for CASSRGYVYEQYF. Using reference TRBV2 and TRBJ2-7 for the parts outside the CDR3, the full variable domain is EPEVTQTPSHQVTQMGQEVILRCVPISNHLYFYWYRQILGQKVEFLVSFYNNEISEKSEIFDDQFSVERPDGSNFTLKIRSTKLEDSAMYFCASSRGYVYEQYFGPGTRLTVT.